This TCR beta chain was sequenced during a study of T-cell memory formation after mild COVID-19. Overall study findings and caveats: Second-wave clones with a day 37 peak had unconfirmed SARS-CoV-2 specificity. There was a balanced CD4/CD8 profile in clones contracting day 15 to 85, and later expanders leaned CD4+.

This clonotype was recorded many times. The target antigen is unknown. TCRdb recomputed calls from the 5' RACE reads with MiXCR, one row per CDR3 protein. The table shows some 150,000 distinct CDR3 sequences, with approximately 6% occurring only once. From germline, CDR1 is MNHEY and CDR2 SVGAGI. This CDR3 is 16 amino acids long. Deletions cut 5 bases from V and 6 bases from J, with 20 bases between. The chain joins TRBV6-5 to TRBJ2-1, with D possibly TRBD2 on 5 matching bases. The source material was PBMCs or a T cell subset sorted from them (not recorded which). The receptor comes from an adult woman who had mild COVID-19 (a few samples of this study predate the infection). Cell type and time point are not known. The CDR3 DNA follows: TGTGCCAGCAGTCCCCTTGACTCACTAGTGGGCAATGAGCAGTTCTTC. Residues: CASSPLDSLVGNEQFF.